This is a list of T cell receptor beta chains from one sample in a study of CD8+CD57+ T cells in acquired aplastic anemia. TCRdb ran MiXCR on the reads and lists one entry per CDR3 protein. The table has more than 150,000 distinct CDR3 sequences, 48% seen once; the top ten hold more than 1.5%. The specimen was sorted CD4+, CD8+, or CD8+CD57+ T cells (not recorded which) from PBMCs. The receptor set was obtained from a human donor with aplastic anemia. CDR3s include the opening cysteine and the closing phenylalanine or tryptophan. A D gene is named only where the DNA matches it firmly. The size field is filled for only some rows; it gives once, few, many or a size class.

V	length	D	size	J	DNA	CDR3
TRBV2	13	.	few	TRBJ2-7	TGTGCCAGCAGCTTAGTCAGGAACTACGAGCAGTACTTC	CASSLVRNYEQYF
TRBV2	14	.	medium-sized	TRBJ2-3	TGTGCCAGCCGCGGGATCACTGCTGCCGATACGCAGTATTTT	CASRGITAADTQYF
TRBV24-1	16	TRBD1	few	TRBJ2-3	TGTGCCACCAGTGGGCATGGGACAGGGTGGGCAGATACGCAGTATTTT	CATSGHGTGWADTQYF
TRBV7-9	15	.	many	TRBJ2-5	TGTGCCAGCAGCTTAGGAACAGGCCGCACGGAGACCCAGTACTTC	CASSLGTGRTETQYF
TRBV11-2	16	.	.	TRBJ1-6	TGTGCCAGCACCCCGGGGACCGGGAAAGGGATCTCACCCCTCCACTTT	CASTPGTGKGISPLHF
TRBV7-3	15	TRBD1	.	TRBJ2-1	TGTGCCAGCAGCCCTTCGGACAGGGGGGACAATGAGCAGTTCTTC	CASSPSDRGDNEQFF
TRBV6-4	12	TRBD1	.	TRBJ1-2	TGTGCCAGCAGTGACAGGGGGCAGGGCTACACCTTC	CASSDRGQGYTF
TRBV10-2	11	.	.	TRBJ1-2	TGCGCCAGCAGTGTCGGGGATGGCTACACCTTC	CASSVGDGYTF
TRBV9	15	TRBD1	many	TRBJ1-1	TGTGCCAGCAGCGCTTCCTTACCGGGACAGCTCAAAGCTTTCTTT	CASSASLPGQLKAFF
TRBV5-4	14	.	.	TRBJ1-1	TGTGCCAGCAGCATTGGACAGATGAACACTGAAGCTTTCTTT	CASSIGQMNTEAFF
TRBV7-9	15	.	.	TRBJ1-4	TGTGCCAGCAGCTTAGGGGAGTCATTCGGCGAAAAACTGTTTTTT	CASSLGESFGEKLFF
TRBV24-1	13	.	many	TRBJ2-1	TGTGCCACCAGTGACAGGAGAGGGAATGAGCAGTTCTTC	CATSDRRGNEQFF
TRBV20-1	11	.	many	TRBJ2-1	TGCAGTGGCCGCCGCTACAATGAGCAGTTCTTC	CSGRRYNEQFF
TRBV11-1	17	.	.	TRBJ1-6	TGTGCCAGCAGCCGAGGGCGGATCCCCGACTATAATTCACCCCTCCACTTT	CASSRGRIPDYNSPLHF
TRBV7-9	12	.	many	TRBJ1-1	TGTGCCAGCAGCTTAGGAGGCTTTGAAGCTTTCTTT	CASSLGGFEAFF
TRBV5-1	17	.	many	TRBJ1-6	TGCGCCAGCAGCCCAGGGACACCGAGCTCCTATAATTCACCCCTCCACTTT	CASSPGTPSSYNSPLHF
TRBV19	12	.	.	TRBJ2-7	TGTGCCAGTGGGGACCGAGCCTACGAGCAGTACTTC	CASGDRAYEQYF
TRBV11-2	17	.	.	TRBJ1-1	TGTGCCAGCAGCTTAGGACCTCGTGGCCAACGAAACACTGAAGCTTTCTTT	CASSLGPRGQRNTEAFF
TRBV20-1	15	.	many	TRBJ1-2	TGCAGTGCCCCCCGCGCCGGATCCTCTAACTATGGCTACACCTTC	CSAPRAGSSNYGYTF
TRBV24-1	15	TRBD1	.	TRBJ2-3	TGTGCCACCAGTGACCACAGGGGCAGCACAGATACGCAGTATTTT	CATSDHRGSTDTQYF
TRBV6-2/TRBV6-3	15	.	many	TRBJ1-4	TGTGCCAGCAGCTCGCCGGCGGGGGTGATCGGAAAACTGTTTTTT	CASSSPAGVIGKLFF
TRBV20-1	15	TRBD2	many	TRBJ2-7	TGCAGTGCTAGAAGTAGCGGGGGGCATTTGTACGAGCAGTACTTC	CSARSSGGHLYEQYF
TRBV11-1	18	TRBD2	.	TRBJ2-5	TGTGCCAGCAGCTTAGGAAGGGGAGCGGGGGGCTCCCAAGAGACCCAGTACTTC	CASSLGRGAGGSQETQYF
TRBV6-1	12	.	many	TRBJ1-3	TGTGCCAGCAGTGTGGTTGGAAACACCATATATTTT	CASSVVGNTIYF
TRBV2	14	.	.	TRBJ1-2	TGTGCCAGCAGTGAAGGGGGGTCTAACTATGGCTACACCTTC	CASSEGGSNYGYTF
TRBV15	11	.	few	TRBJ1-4	TGTGCCACCAGCAGTTATGAAAAACTGTTTTTT	CATSSYEKLFF
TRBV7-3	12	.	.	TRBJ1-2	TGTGCCAGCAGCCTTTCAATGGGCGGCTACACCTTC	CASSLSMGGYTF
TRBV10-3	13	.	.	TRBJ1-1	TGTGCCATCAGTGCACAGGGAGGCACTGAAGCTTTCTTT	CAISAQGGTEAFF
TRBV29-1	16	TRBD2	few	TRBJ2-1	TGCAGCGTTGAAGATCCAAGAGCGGGGGACTACAATGAGCAGTTCTTC	CSVEDPRAGDYNEQFF
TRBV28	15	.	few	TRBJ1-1	TGTGCCAGCAGTTCCTCGGTGGAAAGGGTAACTGAAGCTTTCTTT	CASSSSVERVTEAFF
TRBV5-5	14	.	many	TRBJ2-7	TGTGCCAGCAGCTTGGTTCATCTAGCCCACGAGCAGTACTTC	CASSLVHLAHEQYF
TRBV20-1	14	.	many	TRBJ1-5	TGCAGTGCCCATAAGGGCGGGAGCAATCAGCCCCAGCATTTT	CSAHKGGSNQPQHF
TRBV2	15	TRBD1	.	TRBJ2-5	TGTGCCAGCAGTGGAAGGACAGGGGGATGGGAGACCCAGTACTTC	CASSGRTGGWETQYF
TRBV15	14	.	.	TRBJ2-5	TGTGCCACCAGCAGAGACAGGTCCTGGGAGACCCAGTACTTC	CATSRDRSWETQYF
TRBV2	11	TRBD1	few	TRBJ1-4	TGTGCCAGCGCTCCGGACAGGCAACTGTTTTTT	CASAPDRQLFF
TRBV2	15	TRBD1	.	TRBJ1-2	TGTGCCAGCAGTGAGGGACAGCCTCAGCTCTATGGCTACACCTTC	CASSEGQPQLYGYTF
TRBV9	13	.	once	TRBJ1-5	TGTGCCAGCAGCGTAGCCGACAATCAGCCCCAGCATTTT	CASSVADNQPQHF
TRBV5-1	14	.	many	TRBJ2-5	TGCGCCAGCAGCTTTACGGGGGTTGGTGAGACCCAGTACTTC	CASSFTGVGETQYF
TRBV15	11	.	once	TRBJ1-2	TGTGCCACCAAGAAGAACTATGGCTACACCTTC	CATKKNYGYTF
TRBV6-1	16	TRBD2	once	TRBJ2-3	TGTGCCAGCCACTCCGGACTAGCGGGCATCACAGATACGCAGTATTTT	CASHSGLAGITDTQYF
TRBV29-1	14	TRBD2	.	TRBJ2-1	TGCAGCGCCGTTGGTCTAGCGGGAGTTGGTGAGCAGTTCTTC	CSAVGLAGVGEQFF
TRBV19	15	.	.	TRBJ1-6	TGTGCCAGTAGTATGGGACCGGGGTATAATTCACCCCTCCACTTT	CASSMGPGYNSPLHF
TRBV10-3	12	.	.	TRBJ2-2	TGTGCCATCGCTTTCAACACCGGGGAGCTGTTTTTT	CAIAFNTGELFF
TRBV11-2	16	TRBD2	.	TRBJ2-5	TGTGCCAGCAGCCATCGTCCAGCGGGAGTCGATGAGACCCAGTACTTC	CASSHRPAGVDETQYF